Below, 12 T cell receptor beta chains from the same sample are listed, as sequenced in a study of regulatory T cells in long-lasting Graves disease. Described time point: newly diagnosed GD, antithyroid drugs for less than 3 months. Isolated PBMC RNA provided the starting material for the TCR library. CDR3-region Arm-PCR and iRepertoire HTBI primers produced the TCR beta libraries. TCRdb processed the multiplex PCR reads anew with MiXCR; each CDR3 protein has one entry. Seen here are more than 300,000 distinct CDR3 sequences, 15% to 20% observed once, and the top ten hold 20% to 25%. This sample was also put to use in a study of T cells in Graves' hyperthyroidism and ophthalmopathy.

The starting material was peripheral blood mononuclear cells (PBMCs), obtained at new diagnosis, from a patient treated with antithyroid drugs. The receptors here all came from a woman under 30 with Graves disease.

Turning to this clonotype: Mismatch with germline at one junction end may stem from a read error. The chain joins TRBV12-3 or TRBV12-4 to TRBJ1-1; D remains ambiguous. This CDR3 has 13 amino acids. The chain's CDR3 is CASILERDTEAFF. For the CDR3, the DNA is TGTGCCAGCATTTTAGAACGGGACACTGAAGCTTTCTTT.

On this clonotype: With a much larger clone just one base away, this may be a read error. The J gene is TRBJ2-3, the V gene TRBV12-3 or TRBV12-4; unclear D gene. The CDR3 is 12 residues long. V was clipped by 5 bases and J by 4 bases, with 7 bases between them. The CDR3 reads CASSKLADTQYF. DNA of the CDR3: TGTGCCAGCAGTAAACTCGCAGATACGCAGTATTTT.

This chain links TRBV19 with TRBJ2-2; no definite D call. Germline V lookup: CDR1 LNHDA, CDR2 SQIVND (reference sequence). Trimming left V 2 bases short and J 5 bases short, with 9 bases between. The CDR3 has 14 residues. CDR3 residues: CASSIQRFTGELFF. CDR3 DNA sequence: TGTGCCAGTAGTATACAGAGGTTTACCGGGGAGCTGTTTTTT.

The gene calls are TRBV28 and TRBJ2-7, with 9 bases lining up with TRBD1. CDR3 length: 14 amino acids. J gave up 6 bases and V 6 bases, and 9 bases lay outside the gene matches. The V gene's germline CDR1 is MDHEN and CDR2 SYDVKM. CDR3 nucleotides: TGTGCCAGCAGGTTGGACAGGGGTGGGCTCGAGCAGTACTTC. Its translation is CASRLDRGGLEQYF.

This clonotype was found many times. The chain uses TRBV2 and TRBJ2-2; possible D gene TRBD1, 5 bases. The CDR3 length is 13 residues. V was pared by 8 bases and J by 1 base, with 8 bases between. Germline V gene lookup returns CDR1 SNHLY and CDR2 FYNNEI. The CDR3 bases are TGTGCCAGCTATGACAGGAACACCGGGGAGCTGTTTTTT. Its translation: CASYDRNTGELFF.

This clonotype was detected many times. The genes are TRBV13 and TRBJ1-1; D is unresolved. The germline CDR1 and CDR2 sequences are PRHDT and FYEKMQ (reference sequence). Trimming took off 5 bases at V and 1 base at J, with 20 bases between the two ends. The CDR3 loop spans 17 amino acids. The CDR3 is CASSPQNRAAGNTEAFF. The DNA of the CDR3 is TGTGCCAGCAGCCCGCAAAACCGCGCGGCCGGGAACACTGAAGCTTTCTTT.

This clonotype was detected many times. The chain employs TRBV20-1 and TRBJ2-1, with 8 nucleotides matching TRBD2. Germline CDR1 and CDR2: DFQATT and SNEGSKA (reference sequence). The CDR3 spans 15 residues. Germline trimming cut 3 bases from V and 8 bases from J; bases unmatched to any gene: 12. The CDR3 coding sequence is TGCAGTGCTAGGTCCCTGGCGGGAGGCCCCGATGAGCAGTTCTTC. Translating gives CSARSLAGGPDEQFF.

This clonotype was counted at least ten times. V is TRBV6-2 or TRBV6-3 and J is TRBJ2-1; 11 bases align to TRBD2. The CDR3 has 17 amino acids. The V and J ends lost 8 bases and 0 bases, in that order; junction bases with no gene match: 9. CDR1 and CDR2 (germline): MNHEY, SVGEGT. CDR3 sequence reads: CASVLAGGPSSYNEQFF. The CDR3 nucleotides read TGTGCCAGCGTCCTAGCGGGGGGACCTAGCTCCTACAATGAGCAGTTCTTC.

This clonotype was seen at least ten times. V gene TRBV11-2 combines with J gene TRBJ2-3; no clear D. CDR1 SGHAT and CDR2 FQNNGV come from the germline V gene. The length of the CDR3 is 12 residues. With 5 bases removed from V and 4 bases from J, the gap between germline ends came to 7 bases. In DNA, the CDR3 is TGTGCCAGCAGCAAAGACGCAGATACGCAGTATTTT. Its translation is CASSKDADTQYF. The full variable domain, in which reference TRBV11-2 and TRBJ2-3 provide the parts outside the CDR3, is EAGVAQSPRYKIIEKRQSVAFWCNPISGHATLYWYQQILGQGPKLLIQFQNNGVVDDSQLPKDRFSAERLKGVDSTLKIQPAKLEDSAVYLCASSKDADTQYFGPGTRLTVL.

The CDR3 loop reads CASRTRGTGELFF. CDR3 bases: TGTGCCAGCAGGACTAGGGGCACCGGGGAGCTGTTTTTT. The chain is built from TRBV3-1 and TRBJ2-2, with TRBD2 as a possible D gene (6 bases). V was trimmed by 6 bases and J by 4 bases, leaving 9 bases between them. Germline V CDR1 and CDR2: LGHDT, YNNKEL (reference sequence). The CDR3 covers 13 residues.

The count of this clonotype is one. The V gene is TRBV6-1, the J gene TRBJ1-5; D gene ambiguous. The CDR3 is 13 residues long. Germline V gene lookup returns CDR1 MNHNS and CDR2 SASEGT. V was pared by 7 bases and J by 4 bases, with 11 bases between. The CDR3 region has the DNA TGTGCCAGCACAAGGACGGATAATCAGCCCCAGCATTTT. Its translation is CASTRTDNQPQHF.

This clonotype occurred a few times. The DNA for the CDR3 is TGTGCCAGTAGGAGAAGACAGGTCCTCTCCTACAATGAGCAGTTCTTC. It translates to CASRRRQVLSYNEQFF. The genes are TRBV12-3 or TRBV12-4 and TRBJ2-1; D perhaps matches TRBD1 (6 bases). Deletions cut 9 bases from V and 0 bases from J, with 18 bases between. The CDR3 consists of 16 residues.